The following is a T cell receptor (beta chain) sequence with its context. The clone's antigen remains unknown. No quality values exist for individual bases; no much larger clone is one base distant. This sample stems from a study of patients and donors after allogeneic stem cell transplantation (dated by TCRdb to 2020 to 2021). From the cysteine up to the phenylalanine, the CDR3 has a length of 16 residues. Only the CDR3 portion is preserved as DNA: 48 bases, with reading frame beginning at the first base. According to the germline V gene, CDR1 reads ENHRY and CDR2 reads SYGVKD. Germline trimming amounts to 10 bases on V and 1 base on J, with 9 as the count of junction bases outside the gene matches. Libraries came from RT-PCR. TCRdb names NextSeq 550 as the instrument used. TCRdb reworked the public reads: Q25 trimming with fastp, MiXCR clone assembly, productive beta chains retained. CDR3 protein sequences are deduplicated, and each keeps its most common genes and DNA. The sample contains approximately 170,000 distinct CDR3 sequences, approximately 24% of them found a single time. The ten top clones hold about 25% of the sample.

Sequencing was done on a sample of blood, either unsorted or a sorted T cell fraction (not recorded which). The chain was built from TRBV10-3 and TRBJ2-1, and 11 junctional nucleotides match TRBD2. The TCR sequence derives from a human donor who was either an allogeneic HSCT recipient or a stem cell or donor lymphocyte infusion donor (not recorded which). It is not recorded whose cells these are; they may come from a transplant donor. DNA sequence: TGTGCCACCATTAGCGGGAGGGAGGTTTCCTACAATGAGCAGTTCTTC. Translated, it reads CATISGREVSYNEQFF.